This T cell receptor (beta chain) was obtained from a study of IL-17A CD8 T cells in psoriatic arthritis synovium. Regarding the research as a whole: The study was designed to define the phenotype, molecular profile and function of synovial IL-17A+CD8+ T cells in the pathogenesis of psoriatic arthritis.

The CDR3 runs 12 amino acids, cysteine and phenylalanine included. The CDR3 DNA has 36 bases and is translated from base 1. CDR1 and CDR2, looked up from the germline V gene, are SNHLY and FYNNEI. V is reduced by 6 bases and J by 3 bases, leaving a spacing of 6 bases between them. Paper-wide results and their limitations: Only a few patients were covered by TCR sequencing, and this limited sample size was acknowledged by the authors. Morisita overlap indices above 0.75 were seen in a couple of patients because many Tc17 clones were shared with the synovial Tc1 population. Although most synovial CD8+ subsets stayed polyclonal, some individual clones made up over 5% of the repertoire. Cells came from synovial fluid rather than synovial tissue, since no psoriatic arthritis synovial tissue samples were available.

Of note for this clone: The target of this receptor is not known. Qualities for individual bases were not recorded, and no much larger clone is one base off.

After DNA extraction (Qiagen), TCRbeta V-D-J rearrangements were amplified in a bias-controlled manner and then sequenced at high throughput (immunoSEQ; Adaptive Biotech). The original pipeline was this. Productive sequences were analyzed at sequence level using the immunoSEQ Analyzer platform. Clonality was calculated as 1 minus Pielou's evenness, so values run from 0 (highly polyclonal) up to 1 (monoclonal). The Morisita index, ranging from 0 (no similarity) to 1 (complete similarity), was used to quantify repertoire overlap between subsets. TCRdb provides this immuneACCESS table in a form limited to in-frame rearrangements. Some clones are lacking; in checked studies, under half of them reflect an unresolved V gene, and why the rest are absent is not known. The V and J calls and the clone size are those of that table, but D and trimming were determined from the DNA. Across this sample there are around 2,200 clones, with 72% seen only once. Of the sample, approximately 16% is held by the ten largest clones.

CD3+ T cells were isolated magnetically, stimulated for roughly 1.5 hours with PMA and ionomycin, and then labeled using IL-17A and IFNgamma cytokine secretion assays. Synovial fluid effusions were aspirated from actively inflamed joints of psoriatic arthritis patients. Memory CD8+ T cells in synovial fluid were sorted patient by patient into Tc17 (IL-17A+) cells, bulk memory cells and Tc1 (IL-17A-IFNgamma+) cells in order to compare their TCR repertoires. The psoriatic arthritis patients fulfilled the Classification of Psoriatic Arthritis Study Group (CASPAR) criteria. Cytokine-secreting cells were counterstained with viability dye and anti-CD3, CD8, CD14 and CD4 antibodies and sorted on a BD FACSAria. Sorted CD8+ T cell subsets from the synovial fluid of three patients with psoriatic arthritis were subjected to TCRbeta sequencing. Synovial fluid mononuclear cells were isolated with Lymphoprep and cryopreserved in liquid nitrogen before use. Cryopreservation medium contained around 55% fetal calf serum and about 9.6% dimethyl sulfoxide.

The sequenced sample was IFN-gamma+ CD8+ T cells from synovial fluid. In the paper's terms, the cell subset or site label means: IL-17A-IFNgamma+ memory CD8+ (Tc1) cells. This TCR came from a human donor with psoriatic arthritis. The chain is made from TRBV2 and TRBJ2-1, with a weak D call of TRBD2 (6 bases match). The CDR3 protein sequence reads: CASRGLYNEQFF. In nucleotide form, the sequence is TGTGCCAGCAGGGGACTCTACAATGAGCAGTTCTTC. The CDR3 plus the reference TRBV2 and TRBJ2-1 genes for the other parts give the full variable domain: EPEVTQTPSHQVTQMGQEVILRCVPISNHLYFYWYRQILGQKVEFLVSFYNNEISEKSEIFDDQFSVERPDGSNFTLKIRSTKLEDSAMYFCASRGLYNEQFFGPGTRLTVL.